This T cell receptor beta chain was captured by sequencing in a study of cytomegalovirus exposure and HLA in healthy donors. Study at large: An early release of data contained about 85 million unique TCRs, which came from HLA-typed donors. Whole-study findings and limits: Roughly uniform depth of sequencing across donors was assumed in presence/absence analyses.

About this clone: Its antigen is as yet unknown.

The junction had 9 bases not matched to a gene; V was cut back by 4 bases and J by 12 bases. The CDR3 length is 14 residues. Germline CDR1 MDHEN, CDR2 SYDVKM. Use of 60 Vbeta and 13 Jbeta primers characterized the PCR. Clones were read by immunoSEQ multiplex PCR, and TCRdb kept only the in-frame ones, dropping some. This sample's table has fewer than 30,000 clones. This receptor was identified in a man aged 25-45 years in good health and CMV-seronegative. Sequencing was carried out using PBMCs. This sequence joins TRBV28 and TRBJ2-5; 12 nucleotides agree with TRBD1. The chain's CDR3 is CASSSGQGAYTKYF. CDR3 bases: TGTGCCAGCAGTTCGGGACAGGGGGCTTATACGAAGTACTTC.